Below, 23 T cell receptor beta chains from the same sample are listed, as sequenced in a study of blood T cell repertoires in COVID-19. The assay was immunoSEQ multiplex PCR, and TCRdb's table has in-frame clones only and misses some. The sample includes 250,000 to 300,000 clones, 88% of them seen just once. The sequenced material came from peripheral blood. Receptors originate from a woman in her twenties or thirties with acute or convalescent COVID-19.

This clone was recorded only once. The chain carries TRBV5-5 and TRBJ1-2, with TRBD1 as a possible D gene (5 bases). Germline loops: CDR1 SGHKS, CDR2 YYEKEE (reference sequence). The CDR3 consists of 14 residues. Trimming left V 3 bases short and J 4 bases short, with 13 bases between. DNA for the CDR3: TGTGCCAGCAGCTCACAGGCCGTGGGCTATGGCTACACCTTC. Translated: CASSSQAVGYGYTF.

The genes are TRBV24-1 and TRBJ1-1; D not resolved. Germline-derived CDR1 and CDR2 are KGHDR and SFDVKD. The CDR3 runs to 19 residues. The ends were cut back, 0 bases at V and 5 bases at J, with 24 bases in the middle. In nucleotides, the CDR3 is TGTGCCACCAGTGATTTGCGTCGAGGGCAGGTGGCTCGAGGGACTGAAGCTTTCTTT. Protein product: CATSDLRRGQVARGTEAFF.

Comment on this clone: The same CDR3 also results from other DNA sequences found in this sample. This chain connects TRBV27 to TRBJ2-7; possible D gene TRBD2, 5 bases. Germline CDR1 is MNHEY and CDR2 is SMNVEV (reference sequence). V was cut by 6 bases and J by 4 bases, with 7 bases left in between. This CDR3 has 11 amino acids. In DNA, the CDR3 is TGTGCCAGCAGCCCGGGATACGAGCAGTACTTC. It encodes CASSPGYEQYF.

This clone has only one observation. The chain has TRBV10-1 and TRBJ2-3; 11 bases are a match to TRBD2. Germline lookup yields CDR1 WNHNN and CDR2 SYGVQD (reference sequence). The CDR3 extends over 20 amino acids. Germline trimming cut 6 bases from V and 1 base from J; bases unmatched to any gene: 18. The CDR3 sequence: CASSWTKLGLAGGGTDTQYF. The CDR3 DNA is TGCGCCAGCAGCTGGACGAAATTAGGACTAGCGGGTGGGGGCACAGATACGCAGTATTTT.

The chain is built from TRBV11-2 and TRBJ2-7; D may be TRBD2 (6 bases). CDR3 length: 17 residues. Looked up from germline, CDR1 is SGHAT and CDR2 is FQNNGV. V lost 2 bases and J 3 bases, leaving 20 bases between the germline ends. Here the CDR3 DNA reads TGTGCCAGCAGCTTAACGCCGTTGAGGCGGGAACGCTACGAGCAGTACTTC. Translated: CASSLTPLRRERYEQYF.

CDR3 sequence: CASSPRTDTGELFF. CDR3 coding DNA: TGTGCCAGCAGCCCCCGGACAGACACCGGGGAGCTGTTTTTT. The genes are TRBV4-2 and TRBJ2-2, with D perhaps TRBD1 (6 bases). CDR1 is LGHNA and CDR2 is YNFKEQ in the germline V gene. This CDR3 contains 14 residues. V was trimmed by 4 bases and J by 3 bases, leaving 9 bases between them.

This clone showed up just a few times. V and J are TRBV6-6 and TRBJ1-1; 7 bases agree with TRBD1. The CDR3 covers 13 residues. Unmatched junction bases numbered 6, after V lost 7 bases and J lost 4 bases. CDR1 and CDR2 (germline): MNHNY, SVGAGI (reference sequence). In DNA form, the CDR3 reads TGTGCCAGCATCCCCTCAGGGGGCACTGAAGCTTTCTTT. Translating gives CASIPSGGTEAFF.

This chain uses TRBV19 with TRBJ2-7; 14 nucleotides agree with TRBD2. The CDR3 contains 18 residues. Per germline, CDR1 LNHDA and CDR2 SQIVND (reference sequence). V gave up 3 bases and J gave up 2 bases; unmatched junction bases: 9. The CDR3 protein is CASSIHRTSGRRAYEQYF. CDR3 nucleotides: TGTGCCAGTAGTATCCACCGGACTAGCGGGAGGAGGGCCTACGAGCAGTACTTC.

This chain connects TRBV7-2 to TRBJ2-1, with 12 bases aligning to TRBD2. The V segment lost 1 base and the J segment 0 bases; nucleotides outside the gene matches: 7. There are 19 residues in the CDR3. The germline V gene has CDR1 SGHTA and CDR2 FQGNSA. CDR3 bases: TGTGCCAGCAGCTTAGGACTAGCGGGAGCCCGGGGCTCCTACAATGAGCAGTTCTTC. Its protein product is CASSLGLAGARGSYNEQFF.

Concerning this clone: The sample holds other DNA sequences that translate to the same CDR3. The gene calls are TRBV3-1 (or the pseudogene TRBV3-2) and TRBJ2-5; maybe TRBD1 (5 bases). The CDR3 runs to 13 residues. Germline lookup yields CDR1 LGHDT and CDR2 YNNKEL (reference sequence). Trimming stripped 3 bases from V and 4 bases from J, with 9 bases between. CDR3 in amino acids: CASSQSGRETQYF. CDR3 sequence (DNA): TGTGCCAGCAGCCAGTCAGGGCGAGAGACCCAGTACTTC.

This chain connects TRBV14 to TRBJ2-5; 7 bases fit TRBD1. Germline V gene sequence: CDR1 SGHDN, CDR2 FVKESK. V gave up 4 bases and J gave up 2 bases; unmatched junction bases: 4. The CDR3 extends over 14 amino acids. Here the CDR3 reads CASSRDRVQETQYF. The CDR3 DNA sequence: TGTGCCAGCAGCCGAGACAGGGTTCAAGAGACCCAGTACTTC.

Here the CDR3 reads CASSGGSGREQFF. CDR3 sequence (DNA): TGTGCCAGCAGCGGGGGGAGCGGGAGAGAGCAGTTCTTC. The rearrangement joins TRBV9 to TRBJ2-1; 8 positions match TRBD2. V trimming: 3 bases; J trimming: 10 bases; junction bases outside the gene matches: 6. Germline V gene lookup returns CDR1 SGDLS and CDR2 YYNGEE. The CDR3 totals 13 residues.

This chain joins TRBV3-1 (or the pseudogene TRBV3-2) and TRBJ2-3; weak D call: TRBD2 (5 bases). This CDR3 is 16 amino acids long. The germline V and J ends were trimmed by 0 bases and 3 bases, with 13 bases remaining between them. Germline V CDR1 and CDR2: LGHDT, YNNKEL (reference sequence). CDR3 protein: CASSQDLNGETDTQYF. The CDR3 coding sequence is TGTGCCAGCAGCCAAGATCTAAACGGGGAGACAGATACGCAGTATTTT.

The chain links TRBV7-6 to TRBJ2-5, with 10 bases that match TRBD1. CDR1 and CDR2 from the germline V gene are SGHVS and FNYEAQ. This CDR3 has 18 amino acids. V was pared by 3 bases and J by 5 bases, with 15 bases of the junction left unmatched. DNA of the CDR3: TGTGCCAGCAGCTTTTACGCCCTAGAGACAGGGGGCGACGAGACCCAGTACTTC. Its protein is CASSFYALETGGDETQYF.

This chain connects TRBV29-1 to TRBJ1-5; 7 nucleotides line up with TRBD1. This CDR3 is 13 amino acids long. Germline values: CDR1 SQVTM, CDR2 ANQGSEA. V lost 6 bases, J lost 2 bases, and 4 bases stayed unmatched. The CDR3 here is CSVDTGGNQPQHF. In DNA form, the CDR3 reads TGCAGCGTGGACACAGGGGGCAATCAGCCCCAGCATTTT.

In nucleotides, the CDR3 is TGTGCCAGCAGCTTAGCTGGACAGGGGGTCGCGGAGACCCAGTACTTC. This sequence encodes CASSLAGQGVAETQYF. This chain joins TRBV7-2 and TRBJ2-5; 10 bases map to TRBD1. The ends lost 0 bases at V and 5 bases at J; junction bases unmatched: 6. Looked up from germline, CDR1 is SGHTA and CDR2 is FQGNSA. CDR3 length: 16 amino acids.

V gene TRBV7-9 combines with J gene TRBJ2-1, with unresolved D. Germline values: CDR1 SEHNR, CDR2 FQNEAQ (reference sequence). The CDR3 extends over 13 amino acids. V lost 5 bases to trimming and J lost 8 bases, with 13 bases between them. CDR3 loop: CASSQVSSHEQFF. CDR3 in DNA: TGTGCCAGCAGCCAGGTTTCGTCCCATGAGCAGTTCTTC.

The chain couples TRBV7-2 to TRBJ2-7, with D perhaps TRBD2 (5 bases). CDR3 size: 12 residues. Germline CDR1 reads SGHTA; CDR2 reads FQGNSA. V was pared by 2 bases and J by 4 bases, with 6 bases between. The CDR3 reads CASSLPGYEQYF. CDR3 coding DNA: TGTGCCAGCAGCTTACCGGGGTACGAGCAGTACTTC.

The rearrangement joins TRBV7-2 to TRBJ1-3; possibly TRBD1 for D (5 bases). Trimming left V 6 bases short and J 4 bases short, with 10 bases between. The CDR3 is 13 amino acids. Germline V CDR1 and CDR2: SGHTA, FQGNSA. In DNA form, the CDR3 reads TGTGCCAGCAGTTCCGACAGCGGAAACACCATATATTTT. Translated, it gives CASSSDSGNTIYF.

This chain joins TRBV30 and TRBJ2-1, with TRBD1 identical over 9 bases. CDR3 length equals 14 residues. Trimming removed 3 bases from V and 2 bases from J; junction bases left unmatched: 2. Germline CDR1 and CDR2: GTSNPN and SVGIG (reference sequence). CDR3 amino acids: CAWRGDRAYNEQFF. DNA for the CDR3: TGTGCCTGGAGAGGGGACAGGGCCTACAATGAGCAGTTCTTC.

The chain couples TRBV4-2 to TRBJ2-1, with TRBD1 as a possible D gene (6 bases). The CDR3 extends over 15 amino acids. Trimming took off 1 base at V and 5 bases at J, with 12 bases between the two ends. From germline, CDR1 is LGHNA and CDR2 YNFKEQ. The CDR3 is CASSQGGAGDNEQFF. The CDR3 nucleotides are TGTGCCAGCAGCCAAGGAGGGGCAGGGGACAATGAGCAGTTCTTC.

V gene TRBV9 combines with J gene TRBJ2-5, with 11 bases fitting TRBD1. This CDR3 spans 14 amino acids. Trimming at V came to 4 bases and at J to 6 bases, leaving 5 bases not matched to a gene. CDR1 and CDR2 (germline): SGDLS, YYNGEE. CDR3 protein: CASSPGTGGKTQYF. Written as DNA, the CDR3 is TGTGCCAGCAGCCCGGGGACAGGGGGAAAGACCCAGTACTTC.

This clone has a handful of counts. The J gene is TRBJ2-2, the V gene TRBV6-6; the match to TRBD2 covers 9 bases. Per the germline V gene, CDR1 is MNHNY and CDR2 is SVGAGI (reference sequence). The CDR3 has 16 residues. Trimming cost V 5 bases and J 3 bases; bases outside gene matches: 7. CDR3 nucleotide sequence: TGTGCCAGCAGTCGACGAAGCGGGAGGCACACCGGGGAGCTGTTTTTT. It is translated as CASSRRSGRHTGELFF.